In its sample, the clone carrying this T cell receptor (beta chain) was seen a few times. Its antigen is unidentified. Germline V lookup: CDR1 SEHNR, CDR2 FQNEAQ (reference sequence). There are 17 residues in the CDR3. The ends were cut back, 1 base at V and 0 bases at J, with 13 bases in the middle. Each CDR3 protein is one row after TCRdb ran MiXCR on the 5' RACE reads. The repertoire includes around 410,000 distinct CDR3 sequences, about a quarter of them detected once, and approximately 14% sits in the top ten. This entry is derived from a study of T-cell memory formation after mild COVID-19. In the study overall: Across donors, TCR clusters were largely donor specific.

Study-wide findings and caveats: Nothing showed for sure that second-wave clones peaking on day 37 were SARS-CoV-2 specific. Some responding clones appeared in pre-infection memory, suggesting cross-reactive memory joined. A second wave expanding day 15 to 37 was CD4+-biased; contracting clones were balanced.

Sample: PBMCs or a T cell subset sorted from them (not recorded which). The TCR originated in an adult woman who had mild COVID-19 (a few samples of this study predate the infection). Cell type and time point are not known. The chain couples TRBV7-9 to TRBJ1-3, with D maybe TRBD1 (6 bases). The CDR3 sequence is CASSLGDRLRSGNTIYF. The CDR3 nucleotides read TGTGCCAGCAGCTTAGGAGACAGGCTCCGCTCTGGAAACACCATATATTTT.